The 13 T cell receptor beta chains given below trace back to one sample, sequenced in a study of blood T cells in healthy people across ages. Next came a second PCR, run for roughly 7 to 12 cycles, which used a sample-barcoded 5' primer along with a J-beta primer mix. Using its own MiXCR run on the 5' RACE reads, TCRdb lists one record per CDR3 protein. This repertoire shows about 570,000 distinct CDR3 sequences, roughly a quarter found once; its top ten account for approximately 17%. The sample taken for sequencing was blood. The receptors stem from a woman between 65 and 79 years old in good health.

In regard to this clonotype: One end of the junction fails to match germline, which may point to a read error. This chain connects TRBV15 to TRBJ1-1; D perhaps matches TRBD1 (5 bases). This CDR3 is built from 13 residues. CDR1 is LNHNV, CDR2 YYDKDF, per germline (reference sequence). The CDR3 DNA is TGTGCCACCAGCAGAGATGGCGGGGGGAGCACCCATTTT. It encodes CATSRDGGGSTHF.

This clonotype has only a few counts. This sequence joins TRBV11-3 and TRBJ2-1; 7 positions match TRBD1. The V segment lost 5 bases and the J segment 12 bases; nucleotides outside the gene matches: 16. The CDR3 covers 15 residues. CDR1 SGHNT and CDR2 YENEEA come from the germline V gene. In DNA, the CDR3 is TGTGCCAGCAGCGACCCGGGACAGAGTTTGAGGATGCAGTTCTTC. Protein product: CASSDPGQSLRMQFF.

J is TRBJ2-5 and V is TRBV15, with D uncertain. CDR1 LNHNV and CDR2 YYDKDF come from the germline V gene (reference sequence). The CDR3 totals 15 residues. Trimming shortened V by 1 base and J by 3 bases, and 12 bases separated the two germline ends. CDR3 bases: TGTGCCACCAGCAGAGCCGTTGACCGTGAAGAGACCCAGTACTTC. Its protein product is CATSRAVDREETQYF.

This clonotype turned up a few times. The chain uses TRBV10-3 and TRBJ1-1; no firm D call. Germline assignment: CDR1 ENHRY and CDR2 SYGVKD. V lost 2 bases, J lost 1 base, and 11 bases lay in between. The CDR3 has 15 residues. This chain's CDR3 is CAISETPPPNTEAFF. The CDR3 coding sequence is TGTGCCATCAGTGAGACGCCCCCCCCGAACACTGAAGCTTTCTTT.

In its sample, this clonotype was seen a few times. CDR3 loop: CASANGGRQPQHF. The DNA for the CDR3 is TGTGCCAGCGCCAATGGGGGGCGTCAGCCCCAGCATTTT. This rearrangement joins TRBV6-6 to TRBJ1-5; possibly TRBD1 for D (6 bases). The germline V gene has CDR1 MNHNY and CDR2 SVGAGI (reference sequence). The length of the CDR3 is 13 residues. V lost 8 bases and J 6 bases, leaving 14 bases between the germline ends.

The genes are TRBV14 and TRBJ1-2; 8 bases are shared with TRBD1. The V gene end was trimmed by 6 bases and the J gene end by 4 bases; junction bases not matched to a gene: 10. This CDR3 region has 15 residues. CDR1 and CDR2 from the germline V gene are SGHDN and FVKESK. In DNA form, the CDR3 reads TGTGCCAGCAGATCGACAGGGGACCGCCTCTATGGCTACACCTTC. This encodes CASRSTGDRLYGYTF.

The V call is TRBV29-1, the J call TRBJ2-7, with 11 positions matching TRBD1. The V gene end was trimmed by 7 bases and the J gene end by 7 bases; junction bases not matched to a gene: 6. CDR3 length: 12 residues. The germline CDR1 and CDR2 sequences are SQVTM and ANQGSEA. In DNA form, the CDR3 reads TGCAGCGGAGGACAGGGGGCGCGGGAGCAGTACTTC. Translating it yields CSGGQGAREQYF.

The chain links TRBV10-3 to TRBJ1-2; D perhaps matches TRBD1 (6 bases). CDR1 ENHRY and CDR2 SYGVKD come from the germline V gene. CDR3 length equals 13 residues. Trimming took 4 bases from V and 8 from J, leaving 14 bases between them. The CDR3 is CAISARDTGGYTF. DNA of the CDR3: TGTGCCATCAGTGCGAGGGACACCGGAGGCTACACCTTC.

The CDR3 sequence is CASSSPERGTGVRGPYNEQFF. The CDR3 DNA sequence: TGTGCCAGCAGTTCCCCCGAAAGAGGGACAGGGGTAAGAGGCCCCTACAATGAGCAGTTCTTC. The rearrangement uses TRBV7-3 and TRBJ2-1, with 10 bases fitting TRBD1. The CDR3 consists of 21 residues. The V segment lost 6 bases and the J segment 2 bases; nucleotides outside the gene matches: 22. Germline V gene lookup returns CDR1 SGHTA and CDR2 FQGTGA.

Only a few counts were recorded for this clonotype. The chain joins TRBV20-1 to TRBJ1-4; D unclear. CDR1 DFQATT and CDR2 SNEGSKA come from the germline V gene (reference sequence). This CDR3 has 14 residues. V lost 0 bases and J lost 8, with 13 bases in between. CDR3 amino acids: CSARDRKGLEKLFF. In DNA form, the CDR3 reads TGCAGTGCTAGAGATAGGAAAGGGTTGGAAAAACTGTTTTTT.

The chain uses TRBV6-1 and TRBJ2-4; D is undetermined. Looked up from germline, CDR1 is MNHNS and CDR2 is SASEGT. The CDR3 sequence is 15 residues long. V lost 0 bases to trimming and J lost 3 bases, with 9 bases between them. This chain's CDR3 is CASSEAGFGKNIQYF. In nucleotides, the CDR3 is TGTGCCAGCAGTGAAGCGGGGTTTGGCAAAAACATTCAGTACTTC.

This chain joins TRBV20-1 and TRBJ2-6, with D possibly TRBD2 on 7 matching bases. Trimming cost V 6 bases and J 1 base, with 16 bases left between them. Germline V gives CDR1 DFQATT, CDR2 SNEGSKA (reference sequence). This CDR3 region has 16 residues. The CDR3 is CSAEWGGPSGANVLTF. The CDR3 DNA reads as TGCAGTGCCGAGTGGGGGGGCCCTTCTGGGGCCAACGTCCTGACTTTC.

J is TRBJ2-5 and V is TRBV5-1; 10 bases line up with TRBD1. The J call may not be correct, given that the DNA end is closer to TRBJ2-7. The CDR3 is 15 residues long. Germline assignment: CDR1 SGHRS and CDR2 YFSETQ. CDR3 sequence reads: CASSSQSTGGGEQYF. Here the CDR3 DNA reads TGCGCCAGCAGCTCCCAATCGACAGGGGGCGGCGAGCAGTACTTC.